The rows below give T cell receptor beta chains drawn from one sample of a study of blood T cell repertoires in COVID-19. Sequencing used immunoSEQ multiplex PCR; TCRdb keeps in-frame clones, though not all of them. The data show roughly 200,000 clones, 90% seen once. The specimen sequenced was PBMCs or T cells enriched from blood (not recorded which). Receptor source: a man under 40 who had recovered from COVID-19. Each CDR3 is given with its conserved first and last residue. A D gene is named only where the DNA matches it firmly. Size is omitted from some rows. Given values are once, few, many or a class for expanded clones.

>.|.|TRBV5-1|TRBJ2-7
TGCGCCAGCAGCTTTAGGAGCGGAAATACCTACGAGCAGTACTTC
CASSFRSGNTYEQYF
>TRBD1|once|TRBV5-6|TRBJ2-3
TGTGCCAGCAGCTTGGTCAGGGGGCACACAGATACGCAGTATTTT
CASSLVRGHTDTQYF
>.|.|TRBV6-5|TRBJ2-3
TGTGCCAGCAGTTACCCTGGGCAATCGGATACGCAGTATTTT
CASSYPGQSDTQYF
>.|.|TRBV2|TRBJ2-5
TGTGCCAGCAGTGAATATCGGGGGACCAATTATCAAGAGACCCAGTACTTC
CASSEYRGTNYQETQYF
>.|.|TRBV5-5|TRBJ2-5
TGTGCCAGCAGCTTGAGCCCAGGGCCCAATTTAGAGACCCAGTACTTC
CASSLSPGPNLETQYF
>.|.|TRBV11-3|TRBJ2-7
TGTGCCAGCAGCTTAGATTACTCACCGTCCTACGAGCAGTACTTC
CASSLDYSPSYEQYF
>.|.|TRBV27|TRBJ2-2
TGTGCCAGCAGCCCAACGCAGGGGAAAGGCGGGGAGCTGTTTTTT
CASSPTQGKGGELFF
>.|.|TRBV7-9|TRBJ2-5
TGTGCCAGCAGCCCTACGGTCTCCCAGGGGAGAGAGACCCAGTACTTC
CASSPTVSQGRETQYF
>TRBD1|.|TRBV18|TRBJ2-3
TGTGCCAGCTCACCACGGATTCAGGGGGAGTACACAGATACGCAGTATTTT
CASSPRIQGEYTDTQYF
>.|.|TRBV6-5|TRBJ1-2
TGTGCCAGCAGTTACGAACAGAACTATGGCTACACCTTC
CASSYEQNYGYTF
>TRBD1|once|TRBV29-1|TRBJ2-1
TGCAGCGTTTCAAGGACAGGGAACAATGAGCAGTTCTTC
CSVSRTGNNEQFF
>.|.|TRBV4-3|TRBJ2-2
TGCGCCAGCAGCCAAGGGCTAGGTTCCACCGGGGAGCTGTTTTTT
CASSQGLGSTGELFF
>.|.|TRBV7-9|TRBJ2-3
TGTGCCAGCAGCTTATTAGCGGATAGCACAGATACGCAGTATTTT
CASSLLADSTDTQYF
>.|.|TRBV19|TRBJ2-1
TGTGCCAGTACCCCTGGGGGGAATTGGGACAATGAGCAGTTCTTC
CASTPGGNWDNEQFF
>.|.|TRBV4-3|TRBJ2-3
TGCGCCAGCAGCCAATTCAGTTCCCGAACAGATACGCAGTATTTT
CASSQFSSRTDTQYF
>TRBD2|few|TRBV7-9|TRBJ2-7
TGTGCCAGCAGCGTGACCGGGACTACCTTAGGCACCTACGAGCAGTACTTC
CASSVTGTTLGTYEQYF
>TRBD2|.|TRBV9|TRBJ2-5
TGTGCCAGCAGCGTAGCTGGCGGGGGGCCGGAGACCCAGTACTTC
CASSVAGGGPETQYF
>.|.|TRBV3-1/TRBV3-2|TRBJ2-2
TGTGCCAGCAGCCCCCCAGGGAACACCGGGGAGCTGTTTTTT
CASSPPGNTGELFF
>TRBD1|.|TRBV14|TRBJ2-3
TGTGCCAGCAGCCAAGGTCTCAGGGGGTTTGCACACACAGATACGCAGTATTTT
CASSQGLRGFAHTDTQYF
>TRBD2|.|TRBV5-1|TRBJ2-7
TGCGCCAGCAGCCAATGGACTAGCGGAAGCTCCTACGAGCAGTACTTC
CASSQWTSGSSYEQYF
>.|.|TRBV5-4|TRBJ1-2
TGTGCCAGCAGCTTGCCAGGGTACGGTGGCTACACCTTC
CASSLPGYGGYTF
>.|once|TRBV18|TRBJ2-1
TGTGCCAGCTCACCGAGGGGGGGGGCCGGTGAGCAGTTCTTC
CASSPRGGAGEQFF
>.|.|TRBV19|TRBJ2-4
TGTGCCAGTAGTATGGGCACTTACAGGGACCTAGCCAAAAACATTCAGTACTTC
CASSMGTYRDLAKNIQYF
>TRBD1|.|TRBV6-1|TRBJ1-2
TGTGCCAGCAGTGAACGGTGGCAGGGGGGCGGCTACACCTTC
CASSERWQGGGYTF
>.|.|TRBV19|TRBJ1-1
TGTGCCAGTAAGGGAGACTCCATGAACACTGAAGCTTTCTTT
CASKGDSMNTEAFF
>TRBD1|.|TRBV5-4|TRBJ2-7
TGTGCCAGCAGCTTGGGGGACAGGGAATTGTTC
CASSLGDRELF
>.|.|TRBV7-9|TRBJ1-4
TGTGCCAGCAGCCAAGACGGGGGAGACCAAGAAAAACTGTTTTTT
CASSQDGGDQEKLFF
>TRBD1|.|TRBV9|TRBJ1-4
TGTGCCAGCAGCGTAGATCAGGGGGCAACTAATGAAAAACTGTTTTTT
CASSVDQGATNEKLFF
>TRBD1|.|TRBV5-1|TRBJ2-7
TGCGCCAGCAGCTTGGTTTCGGGACAGGGCTACGAGCAGTACTTC
CASSLVSGQGYEQYF
>.|.|TRBV9|TRBJ2-2
TGTGCCAGCAGCGGGACAGCGAACACCGGGGAGCTGTTTTTT
CASSGTANTGELFF
>TRBD1|.|TRBV12-5|TRBJ1-1
TGTGCTAGTGGTCCAGGGGGCGGCACTGAAGCTTTCTTT
CASGPGGGTEAFF
>TRBD1|.|TRBV9|TRBJ1-1
TGTGCCAGCGGGACAGGGTTTGACACTGAAGCTTTCTTT
CASGTGFDTEAFF
>.|.|TRBV3-1/TRBV3-2|TRBJ2-2
TGTGCCAGCATGGATCTTATTAGCGCCGGGGAGCTGTTTTTT
CASMDLISAGELFF
>.|.|TRBV3-1/TRBV3-2|TRBJ1-1
TGTGCCAGCAGCCAAGGGGGCGGAGTGGGTAACACTGAAGCTTTCTTT
CASSQGGGVGNTEAFF
>TRBD1|.|TRBV19|TRBJ2-7
TGTGCCAGTAGTATCGGACAGGGGGTCGCCGAGCAGTACTTC
CASSIGQGVAEQYF
>.|.|TRBV5-1|TRBJ1-6
TGCGCCAGCAGCAGTACTGGGGAGGGACCCCTCCACTTT
CASSSTGEGPLHF
>.|.|TRBV5-1|TRBJ2-1
TGCGCCAGCAGCTTGGAGCTAGCCAACTCCTACAATGAGCAGTTCTTC
CASSLELANSYNEQFF
>TRBD1|once|TRBV7-6|TRBJ2-1
TGTGCCAGCAGCTTAGTACAGGGGTCCTACAATGAGCAGTTCTTC
CASSLVQGSYNEQFF
>.|.|TRBV4-3|TRBJ2-3
TGCGCCAGCAGCCAAGCGAGACGGACTCACATGGATACGCAGTATTTT
CASSQARRTHMDTQYF
>TRBD2|once|TRBV7-2|TRBJ2-1
TGTGCCAGCAGCTTAGAGGGGTCTAGCGGTGAGCAGTTCTTC
CASSLEGSSGEQFF
>TRBD2|.|TRBV7-6|TRBJ2-1
TGTGCCAGCAGCTTAGCGTTGCCTAGCGGGACACCCTACAATGAGCAGTTCTTC
CASSLALPSGTPYNEQFF
>.|.|TRBV12-3/TRBV12-4|TRBJ1-2
TGTGCCAGCAGTTTCTTGGGAGAAGGCTACACCTTC
CASSFLGEGYTF
>.|.|TRBV25-1|TRBJ1-5
TGTGCCAGCCAAGACAGCTTCAATCAGCCCCAGCATTTT
CASQDSFNQPQHF
>.|once|TRBV6-1|TRBJ2-7
TGTGCCAGCAGTGACAGTCGCGAGCAGTACTTC
CASSDSREQYF
>.|once|TRBV7-9|TRBJ2-5
TGTGCCAGCAGTCCCCCGGCTGGGGGCGAAACCCAGTACTTC
CASSPPAGGETQYF
>.|.|TRBV7-2|TRBJ1-5
TGTGCCAGCACCAACTATGCAAGGCAGCCCCAGCATTTT
CASTNYARQPQHF
>.|.|TRBV11-2|TRBJ1-6
TGTGCCAGCAGCTTAAATGGAGGGTCCTATAATTCACCCCTCCACTTT
CASSLNGGSYNSPLHF
>.|.|TRBV11-2|TRBJ2-7
TGTGCCAGCAGCCCCCAAAGCGGAACTGACTACGAGCAGTACTTC
CASSPQSGTDYEQYF
>.|once|TRBV10-3|TRBJ1-5
TGTGCCATCAGTGAGTCCGCAGGGTTGTGGAGCAATCAGCCCCAGCATTTT
CAISESAGLWSNQPQHF
>.|.|TRBV5-1|TRBJ1-1
TGCGCCAGCAGGCCGGCAGACATGAACACTGAAGCTTTCTTT
CASRPADMNTEAFF
>.|.|TRBV21-1|TRBJ2-5
TGTGCCAGCAGCAAGGGTAAGCGGGGGCCCAAAGAGACCCAGTACTTC
CASSKGKRGPKETQYF
>TRBD1|.|TRBV11-3|TRBJ2-7
TGTGCCAGCAGCCCTCACCGGGACAGGGGCGAGCAGTACTTC
CASSPHRDRGEQYF
>TRBD1|.|TRBV5-6|TRBJ1-3
TGTGCCAGCAGCTCACCGACAGGGAGAGGAAACACCATATATTTT
CASSSPTGRGNTIYF